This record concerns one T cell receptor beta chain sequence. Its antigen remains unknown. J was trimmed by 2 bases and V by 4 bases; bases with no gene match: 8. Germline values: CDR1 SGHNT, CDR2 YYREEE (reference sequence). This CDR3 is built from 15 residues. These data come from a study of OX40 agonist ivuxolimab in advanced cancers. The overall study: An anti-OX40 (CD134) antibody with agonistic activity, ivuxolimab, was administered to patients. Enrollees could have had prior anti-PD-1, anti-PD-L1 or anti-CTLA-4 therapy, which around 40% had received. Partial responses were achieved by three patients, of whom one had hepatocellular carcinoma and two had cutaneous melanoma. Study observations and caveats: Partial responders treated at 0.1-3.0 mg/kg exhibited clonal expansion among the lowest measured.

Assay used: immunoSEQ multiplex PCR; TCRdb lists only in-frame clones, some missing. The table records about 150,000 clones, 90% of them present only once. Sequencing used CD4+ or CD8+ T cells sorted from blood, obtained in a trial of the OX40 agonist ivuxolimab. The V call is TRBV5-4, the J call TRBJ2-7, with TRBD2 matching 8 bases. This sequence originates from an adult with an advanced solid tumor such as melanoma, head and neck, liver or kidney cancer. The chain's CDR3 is CASSIGTRSAYEQYF. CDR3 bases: TGTGCCAGCAGCATAGGGACTAGAAGCGCCTACGAGCAGTACTTC.